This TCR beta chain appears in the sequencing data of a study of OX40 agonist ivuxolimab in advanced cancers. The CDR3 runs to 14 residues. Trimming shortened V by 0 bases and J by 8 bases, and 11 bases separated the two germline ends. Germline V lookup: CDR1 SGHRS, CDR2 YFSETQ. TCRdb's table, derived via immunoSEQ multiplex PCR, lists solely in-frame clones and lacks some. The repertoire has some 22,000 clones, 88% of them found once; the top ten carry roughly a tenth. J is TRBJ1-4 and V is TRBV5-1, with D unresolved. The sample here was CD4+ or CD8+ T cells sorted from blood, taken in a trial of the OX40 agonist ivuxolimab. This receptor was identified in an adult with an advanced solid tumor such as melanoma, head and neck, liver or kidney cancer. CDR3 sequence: CASSLESLGEKLFF. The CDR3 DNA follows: TGCGCCAGCAGCTTGGAAAGTCTTGGGGAAAAACTGTTTTTT.